The 30 T cell receptor beta chains reported below all come from one sample, sequenced in a study. Each CDR3 protein is one row after TCRdb ran MiXCR on the 5' RACE reads. This sample has nearly 55,000 distinct CDR3 sequences, with roughly 22% found just once. What was sequenced was tumor-infiltrating naive CD4+ T cells sorted from the breast tumor. Documented subset: naive CD4+ T cells, CD4+CD45RA+CD25-. Every receptor here comes from a female donor with breast cancer.

The chain is built from TRBV5-1 and TRBJ2-2; possible D gene TRBD2, 6 bases. This CDR3 region has 15 residues. V was clipped by 4 bases and J by 1 base, with 11 bases between them. Germline V gives CDR1 SGHRS, CDR2 YFSETQ. The CDR3 protein is CASSAGPLNTGELFF. In nucleotides, the CDR3 is TGCGCCAGCAGCGCGGGACCACTGAACACCGGGGAGCTGTTTTTT.

The rearrangement uses TRBV7-2 and TRBJ1-2; 8 bases fit TRBD1. This CDR3 is 18 amino acids long. Germline-derived CDR1 and CDR2 are SGHTA and FQGNSA. V gave up 0 bases and J gave up 6 bases; unmatched junction bases: 15. The CDR3 region is CASSLAMYRGRGRHGYTF. In DNA, the CDR3 is TGTGCCAGCAGCTTAGCGATGTACAGGGGGAGGGGACGGCATGGCTACACCTTC.

This clonotype was seen a handful of times. This chain uses TRBV7-2 with TRBJ2-3, with 7 nucleotides matching TRBD1. V lost 5 bases and J lost 0; bases outside the gene matches: 5. The CDR3 has 15 amino acids. In germline, CDR1 is SGHTA, CDR2 FQGNSA. CDR3 residues: CASSRDSGSTDTQYF. Here the CDR3 DNA reads TGTGCCAGCAGCAGGGACAGTGGGAGCACAGATACGCAGTATTTT.

In its sample, this clonotype was seen many times. The chain is built from TRBV15 and TRBJ2-3; no firm D call. Germline values: CDR1 LNHNV, CDR2 YYDKDF (reference sequence). The CDR3 loop spans 13 amino acids. Between the trimmed V and J ends, which lost 1 base and 2 bases, there was a span of 4 bases. CDR3 sequence (DNA): TGTGCCACCAGCAGAGGGAACACAGATACGCAGTATTTT. Its protein product is CATSRGNTDTQYF.

This clonotype was found a few times. The chain is built from TRBV18 and TRBJ2-7; 7 nucleotides line up with TRBD2. The CDR3 runs 16 residues. Germline loops: CDR1 KGHSH, CDR2 LQKENI. J gave up 4 bases and V 0 bases, and 9 bases lay outside the gene matches. CDR3 DNA: TGTGCCAGCTCACCACCCGTAATTACTAGCGATTACGAGCAGTACTTC. As protein: CASSPPVITSDYEQYF.

The rearrangement uses TRBV20-1 and TRBJ2-3; 11 positions agree with TRBD2. This CDR3 has 14 amino acids. J was trimmed by 2 bases and V by 5 bases; bases with no gene match: 3. CDR1 and CDR2 (germline): DFQATT, SNEGSKA (reference sequence). The CDR3 coding sequence is TGCAGTGCTCGTAGCGGGAGGGTCACAGATACGCAGTATTTT. It encodes CSARSGRVTDTQYF.

The sample holds one count of this clonotype. The chain uses TRBV7-6 and TRBJ1-4; D remains unclear. This CDR3 has 16 residues. Trimming removed 4 bases from V and 3 bases from J, with 15 bases in between. The germline V gene encodes CDR1 SGHVS and CDR2 FNYEAQ. The CDR3 nucleotides read TGTGCCAGCAGCTCGCAGCGCGGGCGGGCTAATGAAAAACTGTTTTTT. It specifies CASSSQRGRANEKLFF.

Comment on this clonotype: Here the CDR3 omits its conserved ending phenylalanine or tryptophan, so a read error is the likely source. The chain couples TRBV9 to TRBJ1-6; possibly TRBD1 for D (5 bases). This CDR3 comprises 13 residues. Trimming left V 5 bases short and J 4 bases short, with 7 bases between. In germline, CDR1 is SGDLS, CDR2 YYNGEE. In DNA form, the CDR3 reads TGTGCCAGCAGGGGACCGTATAATTCACCCCTCCACCTT. Protein sequence: CASRGPYNSPLHL.

This clonotype was counted ten times or more. The genes are TRBV7-3 and TRBJ1-1; D remains ambiguous. V lost 6 bases and J 1 base, leaving 9 bases between the germline ends. The CDR3 has 13 residues. Germline assignment: CDR1 SGHTA and CDR2 FQGTGA. The CDR3 bases are TGTGCCAGCAGACGTACAGCGAACACTGAAGCTTTCTTT. Translating gives CASRRTANTEAFF.

V and J are TRBV5-1 and TRBJ1-3; 7 bases are a match to TRBD1. The CDR3 totals 17 residues. Germline-derived CDR1 and CDR2 are SGHRS and YFSETQ. With 0 bases clipped from V and 0 bases from J, the junction kept 6 bases outside the gene matches. The CDR3 loop reads CASSLAPGQFSGNTIYF. As DNA, the CDR3 is TGCGCCAGCAGCTTGGCCCCGGGACAGTTCTCTGGAAACACCATATATTTT.

This chain links TRBV5-4 with TRBJ2-2, with D possibly TRBD1 on 5 matching bases. Germline V CDR1 and CDR2: SGHNT, YYREEE (reference sequence). CDR3 length: 17 amino acids. V lost 2 bases, J lost 6 bases, and 20 bases lay in between. The CDR3 loop reads CASSFSRAALAAGELFF. The CDR3 bases are TGTGCCAGCAGCTTTAGCAGGGCGGCGTTGGCAGCCGGGGAGCTGTTTTTT.

The CDR3 DNA reads as TGTGCCAGCAGCCCGATGAGGGGAACCTACAATGAGCAGTTCTTC. Its protein is CASSPMRGTYNEQFF. This sequence joins TRBV7-3 and TRBJ2-1, with D possibly called TRBD1 or TRBD2 (5 bases each). The CDR3 has 15 residues. From germline, CDR1 is SGHTA and CDR2 FQGTGA. V was shortened by 5 bases and J by 2 bases, with 13 bases between the two germline ends.

Ten or more counts support this clonotype. The chain couples TRBV20-1 to TRBJ2-1; tentative D call: TRBD2 (6 bases). The CDR3 spans 15 residues. CDR1 is DFQATT and CDR2 is SNEGSKA in the germline V gene (reference sequence). The V gene lost 6 bases and the J gene lost 6 bases, with 21 bases spanning the gap. CDR3 residues: CSARGEAPQGNEQFF. CDR3 coding DNA: TGCAGTGCCCGTGGGGAGGCCCCTCAAGGCAATGAGCAGTTCTTC.

The genes are TRBV4-1 and TRBJ2-2; 10 bases agree with TRBD1. The CDR3 covers 19 residues. Per germline, CDR1 MGHRA and CDR2 YSYEKL. The V gene end was trimmed by 0 bases and the J gene end by 5 bases; junction bases not matched to a gene: 12. The CDR3: CASSQDLTGQGKGTGELFF. In nucleotides, the CDR3 is TGCGCCAGCAGCCAAGATCTGACGGGACAGGGGAAAGGAACCGGGGAGCTGTTTTTT.

The genes are TRBV20-1 and TRBJ2-7, with 10 bases lining up with TRBD2. Per the germline V gene, CDR1 is DFQATT and CDR2 is SNEGSKA (reference sequence). This CDR3 has 14 amino acids. V gave up 1 base and J gave up 2 bases; unmatched junction bases: 2. CDR3 sequence (DNA): TGCAGTGCTAGAGCCACTAGCGGGACCTACGAGCAGTACTTC. Encoded protein: CSARATSGTYEQYF.

This chain connects TRBV12-3 or TRBV12-4 to TRBJ1-5, with a tentative D call TRBD1 (6 bases). Trimming stripped 6 bases from V and 5 bases from J, with 14 bases between. CDR3 size: 14 residues. The CDR3 region has the DNA TGTGCCAGCAGAGCGCTGGGGGGCCATCAGCCCCAGCATTTT. Amino acid sequence: CASRALGGHQPQHF.

This clonotype was observed a handful of times. The chain carries TRBV11-2 and TRBJ2-7; D perhaps matches TRBD2 (6 bases). Germline V lookup: CDR1 SGHAT, CDR2 FQNNGV. CDR3 length: 15 amino acids. The germline V and J ends were trimmed by 5 bases and 0 bases, with 14 bases remaining between them. The CDR3 DNA reads as TGTGCCAGCAGCCCGCTAGCGCTTAGCTCCTACGAGCAGTACTTC. It is translated as CASSPLALSSYEQYF.

The rearrangement joins TRBV5-8 to TRBJ1-6, with D possibly matching TRBD1 (5 bases). V shed 6 bases and J shed 4 bases, with 11 bases lying between them. The CDR3 consists of 14 residues. Germline-derived CDR1 and CDR2 are SGHTS and YDEGEE. The CDR3 DNA reads TGTGCCAGCATCCGACAGAATTATAATTCACCCCTCCACTTT. Its translation is CASIRQNYNSPLHF.

V usage is TRBV9 and J usage is TRBJ1-4, with TRBD1 identical over 7 bases. Germline CDR1 is SGDLS and CDR2 is YYNGEE. V shed 3 bases, J shed 5 bases, and the junction held 7 bases outside the gene matches. CDR3 length equals 15 residues. The CDR3 here is CASSGATGKNEKLFF. CDR3 bases: TGTGCCAGCAGCGGGGCGACAGGGAAGAATGAAAAACTGTTTTTT.

This clonotype was seen more than once but under ten times. The rearrangement links TRBV20-1 to TRBJ2-1, with TRBD1 identical over 9 bases. The J segment lost 7 bases and the V segment lost 3 bases, leaving 10 bases of the junction unmatched. Germline V CDR1 and CDR2: DFQATT, SNEGSKA (reference sequence). This CDR3 has 15 residues. The CDR3: CSASTPGTGNNEQFF. The CDR3 bases are TGCAGTGCTAGTACGCCCGGGACAGGGAATAATGAGCAGTTCTTC.

Written as DNA, the CDR3 is TGTGCCAGCAGCACAGGGGGACTAGCGGAAGAGACCCAGTACTTC. Protein: CASSTGGLAEETQYF. The gene calls are TRBV11-3 and TRBJ2-5; 11 nucleotides align to TRBD2. V was pared by 5 bases and J by 3 bases, with 5 bases of the junction left unmatched. The CDR3 is 15 residues long. CDR1 SGHNT and CDR2 YENEEA come from the germline V gene.

As to this clonotype: A much bigger clone sits one base away, suggesting this may be a read error. The chain carries TRBV20-1 and TRBJ1-5, with D uncertain. The CDR3 length is 19 residues. Germline values: CDR1 DFQATT, CDR2 SNEGSKA (reference sequence). In DNA, the CDR3 is TGCAGGGCTAGAGGGCGAGATCTCACCGGGCCCATAAGCAATCAGCCCCAGCATTTT. It encodes CRARGRDLTGPISNQPQHF.

The V call is TRBV5-1, the J call TRBJ1-3; D is uncertain. The V gene lost 4 bases and the J gene lost 0 bases, with 14 bases spanning the gap. CDR1 SGHRS and CDR2 YFSETQ come from the germline V gene. This CDR3 is built from 16 residues. As DNA, the CDR3 is TGCGCCAGCAGCCCCGGCAACGAGTTCTCTGGAAACACCATATATTTT. It is translated as CASSPGNEFSGNTIYF.

The V call is TRBV7-9, the J call TRBJ2-1; the match to TRBD2 covers 12 bases. Looked up from germline, CDR1 is SEHNR and CDR2 is FQNEAQ (reference sequence). Unmatched junction bases numbered 9, after V lost 6 bases and J lost 9 bases. There are 15 residues in the CDR3. The CDR3 DNA reads TGTGCCAGCAGTGAGAGGACTAGCGGGAAGGTTGAGCAGTTCTTC. Translation: CASSERTSGKVEQFF.

The CDR3 loop is CASSFAGTSVYNEQFF. CDR3 nucleotides: TGCGCCAGCAGCTTCGCCGGGACTAGCGTGTACAATGAGCAGTTCTTC. The J gene is TRBJ2-1, the V gene TRBV5-1, with TRBD2 identical over 10 bases. Germline trimming cut 2 bases from V and 4 bases from J; bases unmatched to any gene: 6. Germline V CDR1 and CDR2: SGHRS, YFSETQ. CDR3 length: 16 residues.

This clonotype appeared a few times. CDR3 in amino acids: CASSQDGGRANEKLFF. The CDR3 DNA is TGCGCCAGCAGCCAAGACGGGGGGCGGGCTAATGAAAAACTGTTTTTT. V is TRBV4-1 and J is TRBJ1-4; D may be TRBD1 (6 bases). From germline, CDR1 is MGHRA and CDR2 YSYEKL. The V end lost 0 bases, the J end lost 3 bases, and 11 bases lay between the germline ends. This CDR3 comprises 16 residues.

This clonotype was picked up a small number of times. V usage is TRBV25-1 and J usage is TRBJ2-3; 12 nucleotides align to TRBD2. CDR3 length: 15 residues. V dropped 4 bases and J dropped 4; count of bases not matched to a gene: 3. Per germline, CDR1 MGHDK and CDR2 SYGVNS. The CDR3: CASSASGGASDTQYF. The CDR3 coding sequence is TGTGCCAGCAGTGCTAGCGGGGGGGCGTCAGATACGCAGTATTTT.

This clonotype has a handful of counts. V gene TRBV7-2 combines with J gene TRBJ2-4; D might be TRBD1 or TRBD2, each matching 6 bases. The CDR3 is 15 residues long. The V end lost 5 bases, the J end lost 9 bases, and 20 bases lay between the germline ends. Germline V gene data show CDR1 as SGHTA and CDR2 as FQGNSA. The DNA of the CDR3 is TGTGCCAGCAGCCCCACCGGTGGGGGGCTAGTCATTCAGTACTTC. Protein: CASSPTGGGLVIQYF. The variable domain in full, with the rest retrieved from reference TRBV7-2 and TRBJ2-4, is GAGVSQSPSNKVTEKGKDVELRCDPISGHTALYWYRQSLGQGLEFLIYFQGNSAPDKSGLPSDRFSAERTGGSVSTLTIQRTQQEDSAVYLCASSPTGGGLVIQYFGAGTRLSVL.

This clonotype appeared a few times. The chain has TRBV2 and TRBJ1-1; 8 bases match TRBD1. The germline V gene has CDR1 SNHLY and CDR2 FYNNEI. The trim removed 7 bases at V and 1 base at J, leaving 5 bases unmatched. CDR3 length equals 14 residues. The chain's CDR3 is CASNHRGSNTEAFF. The CDR3 DNA reads TGTGCCAGCAACCACAGGGGGTCGAACACTGAAGCTTTCTTT.

The V and J genes are TRBV18 and TRBJ2-1; no clear D. V was clipped by 0 bases and J by 9 bases, with 15 bases between them. This CDR3 is built from 15 residues. The germline V gene encodes CDR1 KGHSH and CDR2 LQKENI. CDR3 coding DNA: TGTGCCAGCTCACCACCGAAGTTGGTGGCTCGTGAGCAGTTCTTC. Residues: CASSPPKLVAREQFF.